The TCR beta chain described here comes from a study of T cells in Graves' hyperthyroidism and ophthalmopathy. Study-level information: Peripheral blood was obtained at initial diagnosis, preceding any treatment. Study-wide findings and caveats: Most clonotypes expanded in the thyroid (above 0.001) were also present in blood.

The source material, RNA transcripts, was used to amplify TCR beta CDR3 regions. A first-round RT-PCR of the TCR CDR3 used the HTBI primer set. One entry per CDR3 protein results from TCRdb running MiXCR on the multiplex PCR reads. Of fewer than 600,000 distinct CDR3 sequences listed, over 13% were seen once; the top ten hold less than 20%. Out of over 9 ml of fresh peripheral blood came the PBMCs. This clonotype was observed many times. Its antigen is not identified. V was clipped by 2 bases and J by 4 bases; unmatched bases: 5. CDR3 length equals 15 residues. CDR1 is MNHEY and CDR2 is SVGEGT in the germline V gene.

The V and J genes are TRBV6-2 or TRBV6-3 and TRBJ2-5; TRBD1 agrees at 9 bases. The sequence was collected from a young woman with Graves' hyperthyroidism. The sequenced sample consisted of blood. CDR3 DNA sequence: TGTGCCAGCAGTTACCCGGGACAGGGAGGAGAGACCCAGTACTTC. Its translation: CASSYPGQGGETQYF.